This TCR beta chain is drawn from a study of resident and recirculating memory T cells in vitiligo. The CDR3 sequence is 15 residues long. Germline V lookup: CDR1 SGHRS, CDR2 YFSETQ. The J segment lost 0 bases and the V segment lost 5 bases, leaving 4 bases of the junction unmatched. Sequencing was performed with immunoSEQ multiplex PCR; in TCRdb, only in-frame clones are kept and a portion is missing. Altogether 40,000 to 50,000 clones are present, roughly 91% being singletons, with the ten largest covering more than 3.5%. The genes are TRBV5-1 and TRBJ2-5; TRBD1 matches at 10 bases. The sequence derives from a male donor with vitiligo. The material sequenced was blood. The chain's CDR3 is CASRRGQGNQETQYF. Here the CDR3 DNA reads TGCGCCAGCAGGCGGGGACAGGGGAACCAAGAGACCCAGTACTTC.